The rows below give T cell receptor beta chains drawn from one sample of a study of T cell repertoires in aging, cancer and after chemotherapy. TCRdb called the multiplex PCR reads again in MiXCR, with one record for every CDR3 protein. The table includes 1,000 to 1,500 distinct CDR3 sequences, roughly 25% detected once. What was sequenced was blood. The origin of the receptors is a human donor with a blood cancer. The CDR3 runs from the conserved cysteine through the conserved F or W. Each record gives: V gene, D gene, J gene, clone size, CDR3 DNA, CDR3 protein. The D gene is left open where the match is weak. The size entry gives how often the clone was seen (once, few, many) or a class if it is expanded.

v_call: TRBV19
d_call: -
j_call: TRBJ1-2
clone_size: large
cdr3_nt: TGTGCCAGTAGTATGTATTTGGGAAGTGGAACGGACTATGGCTACACCTTC
cdr3_aa: CASSMYLGSGTDYGYTF

v_call: TRBV5-4
d_call: TRBD1
j_call: TRBJ1-1
clone_size: medium-sized
cdr3_nt: TGTGCCAGCAGCTCTAGACTACCGGGACAGATGAACACTGAAGCTTTCTTT
cdr3_aa: CASSSRLPGQMNTEAFF

v_call: TRBV19
d_call: -
j_call: TRBJ2-5
clone_size: large
cdr3_nt: TGTGCCAGTAGTACCCTCGCTAGGGGGGAGACCCAGTACTTC
cdr3_aa: CASSTLARGETQYF

v_call: TRBV4-1
d_call: -
j_call: TRBJ2-1
clone_size: few
cdr3_nt: TGCGCCAGCAGCCAAAATGCACAGTCCTACAATGAGCAGTTCTTC
cdr3_aa: CASSQNAQSYNEQFF

v_call: TRBV20-1
d_call: TRBD1
j_call: TRBJ2-7
clone_size: medium-sized
cdr3_nt: TGCAGTGCTAGAGATCTAGAGGACAGGGGCGAGCAGTACTTC
cdr3_aa: CSARDLEDRGEQYF